This TCR beta chain was identified in a study of beta chain features in type 1 diabetes. The study, taken as a whole, reports: Moderate yet significant TCRB CDR3 shortening was seen in Type 1 diabetes patients in all four CD4+ subsets.

Sequencing targeted expressed TCRB transcripts, as all isolated RNA had been reverse transcribed. Using immunoSEQ multiplex PCR, the repertoire was profiled, and TCRdb retains in-frame clones only, with some absent. Of 150,000 to 200,000 clones in the sample, 7.8% were seen once. V was clipped by 4 bases and J by 8 bases; unmatched bases: 4. The CDR3 contains 12 residues. Per germline, CDR1 SGHDT and CDR2 YYEEEE. There are a few counts of this clone. Its antigen is not identified. CD45RO/CCR7/CD25/CD127/CD95/CD27 sorting isolated CD4+ naive, central memory, regulatory and stem cell-like memory cells. Purity of each sorted population was above 95%.

The TCR sequence derives from a woman aged 40 to 55 with type 1 diabetes. The rearrangement joins TRBV5-6 to TRBJ1-2; 8 nucleotides align to TRBD1. Source material: central memory CD4+ T cells from blood. CDR3: CASSVDRGGYTF. The CDR3, as DNA: TGTGCCAGCAGCGTAGACAGGGGAGGCTACACCTTC.